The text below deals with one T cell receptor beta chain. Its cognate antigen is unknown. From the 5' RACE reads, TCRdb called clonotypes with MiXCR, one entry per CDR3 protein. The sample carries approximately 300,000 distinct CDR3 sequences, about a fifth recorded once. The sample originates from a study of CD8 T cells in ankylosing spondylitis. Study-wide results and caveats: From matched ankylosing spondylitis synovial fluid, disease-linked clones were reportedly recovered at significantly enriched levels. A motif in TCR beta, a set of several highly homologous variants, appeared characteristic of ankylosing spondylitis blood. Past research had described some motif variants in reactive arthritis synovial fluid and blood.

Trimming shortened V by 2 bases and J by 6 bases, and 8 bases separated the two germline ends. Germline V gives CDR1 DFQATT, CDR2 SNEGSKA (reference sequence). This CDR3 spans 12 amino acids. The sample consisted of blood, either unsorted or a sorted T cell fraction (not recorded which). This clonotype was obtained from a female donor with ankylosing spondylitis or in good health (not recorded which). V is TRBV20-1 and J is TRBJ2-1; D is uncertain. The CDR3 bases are TGCAGTGCTAGACCTAGTTTCAATGAGCAGTTCTTC. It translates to CSARPSFNEQFF.